This T cell receptor (beta chain) was sequenced during a study of OX40 agonist ivuxolimab in advanced cancers. Across the study: A male proportion of around 86% was recorded, with mean age approximately 57 years and range about 20 to 79.

This clone has a single count. Its antigen is not identified. Whole-study results and caveats: The authors did not determine the antigen specificity of the expanded peripheral T cells. Expanded clones were, on average, more numerous among CD8+ T cells than CD4+. At 0.1 to 3.0 mg/kg and by week 6, clonal expansion occurred in CD4+ and CD8+ blood T cells.

This CDR3 has 15 amino acids. The V and J ends lost 0 bases and 6 bases respectively, with 13 bases between them. Germline CDR1 SGHTA, CDR2 FQGNSA. Method: immunoSEQ multiplex PCR; TCRdb's copy keeps in-frame clones and lacks some. The sample records 90,000 to 95,000 clones, about 90% being singletons. Source: CD4+ or CD8+ T cells sorted from blood, taken in a trial of the OX40 agonist ivuxolimab. The sequence was obtained from an adult with an advanced solid tumor such as melanoma, head and neck, liver or kidney cancer. The chain links TRBV7-2 to TRBJ2-3; D possibly corresponds to TRBD2 (5 bases). CDR3 coding DNA: TGTGCCAGCAGCTTAGCCTCGGTACGAGGGGATACGCAGTATTTT. The encoded protein is CASSLASVRGDTQYF.